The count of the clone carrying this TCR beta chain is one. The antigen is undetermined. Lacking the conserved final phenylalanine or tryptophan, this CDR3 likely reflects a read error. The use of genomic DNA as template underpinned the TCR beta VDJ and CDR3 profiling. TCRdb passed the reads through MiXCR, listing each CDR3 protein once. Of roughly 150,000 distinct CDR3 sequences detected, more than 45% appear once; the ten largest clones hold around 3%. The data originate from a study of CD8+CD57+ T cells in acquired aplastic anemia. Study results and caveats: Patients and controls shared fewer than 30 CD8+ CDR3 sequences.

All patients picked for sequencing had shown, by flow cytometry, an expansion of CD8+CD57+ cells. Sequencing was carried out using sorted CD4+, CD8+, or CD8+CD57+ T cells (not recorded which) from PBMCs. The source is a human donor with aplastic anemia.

CDR3 loop: CASRRTALAGVVETQYS. CDR3 DNA: TGTGCCAGCAGGCGCACGGCGCTAGCGGGAGTTGTGGAGACCCAGTACTCC. The chain recombines TRBV11-2 with TRBJ2-5; TRBD2 matches 10 bases. The CDR3 totals 17 residues. V was pared by 6 bases and J by 5 bases, with 15 bases of the junction left unmatched. Germline assignment: CDR1 SGHAT and CDR2 FQNNGV.